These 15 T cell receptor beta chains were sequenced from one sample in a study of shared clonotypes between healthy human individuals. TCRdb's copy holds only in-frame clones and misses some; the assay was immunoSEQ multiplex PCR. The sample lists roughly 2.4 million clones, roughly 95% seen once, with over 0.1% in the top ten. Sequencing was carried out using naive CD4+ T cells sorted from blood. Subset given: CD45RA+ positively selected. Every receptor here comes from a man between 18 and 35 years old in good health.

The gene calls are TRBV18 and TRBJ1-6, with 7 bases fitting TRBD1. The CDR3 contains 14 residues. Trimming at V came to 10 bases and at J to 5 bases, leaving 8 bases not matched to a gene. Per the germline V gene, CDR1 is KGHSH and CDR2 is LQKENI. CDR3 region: CATRQGVDNSPLHF. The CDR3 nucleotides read TGTGCCACCCGCCAGGGGGTGGATAATTCACCCCTCCACTTT.

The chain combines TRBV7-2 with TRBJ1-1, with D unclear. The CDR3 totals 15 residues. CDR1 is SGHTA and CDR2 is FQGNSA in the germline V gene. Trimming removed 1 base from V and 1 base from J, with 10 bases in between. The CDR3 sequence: CASSLGAAANTEAFF. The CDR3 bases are TGTGCCAGCAGCTTAGGGGCAGCAGCGAACACTGAAGCTTTCTTT.

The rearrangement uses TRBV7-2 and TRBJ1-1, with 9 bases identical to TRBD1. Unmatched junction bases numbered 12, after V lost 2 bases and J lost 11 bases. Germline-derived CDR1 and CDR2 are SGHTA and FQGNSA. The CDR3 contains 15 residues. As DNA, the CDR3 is TGTGCCAGCAGCTTAATGGGACAGGGAGCGCAAGGGGCTTTCTTT. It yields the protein CASSLMGQGAQGAFF.

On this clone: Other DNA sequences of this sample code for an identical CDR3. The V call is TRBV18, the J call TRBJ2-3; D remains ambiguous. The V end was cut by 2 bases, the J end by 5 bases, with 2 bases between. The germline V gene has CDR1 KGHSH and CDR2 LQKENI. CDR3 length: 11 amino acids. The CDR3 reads CASSPVDTQYF. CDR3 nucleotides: TGTGCCAGCTCACCAGTAGATACGCAGTATTTT.

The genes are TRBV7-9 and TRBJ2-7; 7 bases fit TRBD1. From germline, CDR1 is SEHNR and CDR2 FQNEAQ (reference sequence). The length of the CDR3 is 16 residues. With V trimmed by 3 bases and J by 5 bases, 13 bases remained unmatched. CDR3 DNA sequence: TGTGCCAGCAGCTTTGCCCGGGCAGGGGGTTCCGACGAGCAGTACTTC. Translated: CASSFARAGGSDEQYF.

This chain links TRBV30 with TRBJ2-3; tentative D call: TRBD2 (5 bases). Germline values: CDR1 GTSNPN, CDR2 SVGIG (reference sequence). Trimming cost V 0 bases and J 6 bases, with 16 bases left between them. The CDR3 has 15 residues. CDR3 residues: CAWSVRGGPRDTQYF. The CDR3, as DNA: TGTGCCTGGAGTGTACGGGGTGGGCCCCGGGATACGCAGTATTTT.

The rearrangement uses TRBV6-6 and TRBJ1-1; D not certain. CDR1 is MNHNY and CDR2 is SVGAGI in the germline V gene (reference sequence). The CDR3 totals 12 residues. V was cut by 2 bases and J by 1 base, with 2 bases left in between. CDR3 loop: CASSYTNTEAFF. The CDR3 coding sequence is TGTGCCAGCAGTTACACGAACACTGAAGCTTTCTTT.

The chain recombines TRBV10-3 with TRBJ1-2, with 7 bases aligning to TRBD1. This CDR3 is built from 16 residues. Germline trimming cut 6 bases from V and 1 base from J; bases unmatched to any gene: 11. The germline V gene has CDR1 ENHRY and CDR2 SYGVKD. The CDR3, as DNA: TGTGCCATCAGGACCGGGACAGCCTCCCTTAACTATGGCTACACCTTC. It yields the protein CAIRTGTASLNYGYTF.

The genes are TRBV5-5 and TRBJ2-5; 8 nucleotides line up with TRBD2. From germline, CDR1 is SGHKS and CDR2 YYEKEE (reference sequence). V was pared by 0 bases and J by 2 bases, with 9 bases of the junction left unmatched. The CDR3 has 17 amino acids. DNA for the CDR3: TGTGCCAGCAGCTTGGGACCGTCGCGGGGGGTACAAGAGACCCAGTACTTC. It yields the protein CASSLGPSRGVQETQYF.

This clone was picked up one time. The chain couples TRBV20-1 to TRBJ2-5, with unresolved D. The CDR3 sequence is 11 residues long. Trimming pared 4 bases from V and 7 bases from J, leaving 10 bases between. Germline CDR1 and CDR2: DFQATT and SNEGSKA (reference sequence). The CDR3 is CSAIASGTQYF. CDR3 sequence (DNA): TGCAGTGCTATAGCTTCGGGGACCCAGTACTTC.

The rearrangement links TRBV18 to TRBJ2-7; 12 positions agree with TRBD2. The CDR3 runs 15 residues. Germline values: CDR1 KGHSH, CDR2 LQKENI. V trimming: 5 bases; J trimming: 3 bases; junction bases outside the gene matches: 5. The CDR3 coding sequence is TGTGCCAGCTCAGCCACGACTAGCGGGAGCTACGAGCAGTACTTC. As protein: CASSATTSGSYEQYF.

CDR3 region: CASSPNLQGSGETQYF. The CDR3 DNA reads as TGTGCCAGCTCACCGAACCTACAGGGGAGTGGGGAGACCCAGTACTTC. The V and J genes are TRBV18 and TRBJ2-5, with 7 bases aligning to TRBD1. The germline gives CDR1 KGHSH, CDR2 LQKENI. The CDR3 extends over 16 amino acids. Losses at the gene ends were 3 bases for V and 5 bases for J; bases not matched to a gene: 12.

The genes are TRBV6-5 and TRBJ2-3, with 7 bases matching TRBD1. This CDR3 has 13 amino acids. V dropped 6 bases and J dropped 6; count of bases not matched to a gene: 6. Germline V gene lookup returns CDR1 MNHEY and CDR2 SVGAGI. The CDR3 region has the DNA TGTGCCAGCAGCCGTAACAGGGGTGATACGCAGTATTTT. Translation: CASSRNRGDTQYF.

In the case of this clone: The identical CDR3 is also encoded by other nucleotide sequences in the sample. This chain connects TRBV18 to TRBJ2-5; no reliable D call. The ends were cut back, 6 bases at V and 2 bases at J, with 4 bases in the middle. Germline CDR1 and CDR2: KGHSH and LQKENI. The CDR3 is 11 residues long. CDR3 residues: CASSEQETQYF. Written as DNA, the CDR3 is TGTGCCAGCTCGGAGCAAGAGACCCAGTACTTC.

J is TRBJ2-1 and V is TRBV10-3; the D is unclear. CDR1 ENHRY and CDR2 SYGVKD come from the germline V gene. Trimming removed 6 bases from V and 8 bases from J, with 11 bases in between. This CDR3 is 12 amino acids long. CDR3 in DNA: TGTGCCATCAGCCCAACGGTTTATGAGCAGTTCTTC. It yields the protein CAISPTVYEQFF.